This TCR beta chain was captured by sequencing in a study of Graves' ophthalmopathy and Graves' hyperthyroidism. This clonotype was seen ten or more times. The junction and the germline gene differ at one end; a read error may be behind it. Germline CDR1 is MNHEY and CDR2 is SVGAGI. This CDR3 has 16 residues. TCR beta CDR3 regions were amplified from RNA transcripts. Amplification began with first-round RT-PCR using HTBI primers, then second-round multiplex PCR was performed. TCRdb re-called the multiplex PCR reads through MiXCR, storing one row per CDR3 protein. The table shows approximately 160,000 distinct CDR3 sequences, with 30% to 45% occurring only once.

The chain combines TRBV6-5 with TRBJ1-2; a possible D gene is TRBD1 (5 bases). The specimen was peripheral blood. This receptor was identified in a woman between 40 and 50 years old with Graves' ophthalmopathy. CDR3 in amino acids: CASSHSLTDSLYGYTF. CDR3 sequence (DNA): TGTGCCAGCAGTCACTCGTTAACTGACAGCTTGTATGGCTACACCTTC.